A single sample is the source of the 27 T cell receptor beta chains below, sequenced in a study of chemoradiotherapy in HPV16-positive cancers. Assay: immunoSEQ multiplex PCR; the TCRdb copy retains only in-frame clones and omits some. The sample contains 6,500 to 8,500 clones, around nine tenths of which appear only once. This specimen consisted of blood, obtained from a patient who underwent chemoradiotherapy. The receptor set was obtained from a human donor with HPV-associated anogenital cancer.

The V and J genes are TRBV6-5 and TRBJ1-1; D possibly corresponds to TRBD1 (5 bases). Trimming took off 6 bases at V and 6 bases at J, with 14 bases between the two ends. Germline-derived CDR1 and CDR2 are MNHEY and SVGAGI. The CDR3 extends over 13 amino acids. CDR3 in DNA: TGTGCCAGCAGGCGGGACTCCCTCGCTGAAGCTTTCTTT. Amino acids: CASRRDSLAEAFF.

The chain couples TRBV7-9 to TRBJ1-4; D unclear. CDR3 size: 15 residues. Trimming removed 0 bases at V and 5 bases at J, with 10 bases between. Looked up from germline, CDR1 is SEHNR and CDR2 is FQNEAQ (reference sequence). The CDR3 reads CASSLARSRNEKLFF. DNA for the CDR3: TGTGCCAGCAGCTTAGCTCGGAGTAGAAATGAAAAACTGTTTTTT.

V and J are TRBV4-1 and TRBJ2-1, with 11 bases that match TRBD2. Germline CDR1 reads MGHRA; CDR2 reads YSYEKL. V lost 4 bases, J lost 5 bases, and 7 bases stayed unmatched. This CDR3 has 16 residues. The CDR3, as DNA: TGCGCCAGCAGCCTCCGACTAGCGGGGAAAAACAATGAGCAGTTCTTC. The encoded protein is CASSLRLAGKNNEQFF.

A word on this clone: An end of the junction does not agree with germline; a read error may underlie this. This sequence joins TRBV29-1 and TRBJ2-3; 11 positions match TRBD2. This CDR3 contains 12 residues. Per the germline V gene, CDR1 is SQVTM and CDR2 is ANQGSEA. Here the CDR3 reads CSVEPIAGGPNF. In nucleotides, the CDR3 is TGCAGCGTTGAACCAATAGCGGGAGGGCCAAATTTT.

J is TRBJ1-1 and V is TRBV5-4, with a weak D call TRBD1 (5 bases). V was pared by 4 bases and J by 8 bases, with 12 bases between. The CDR3 is made up of 12 amino acids. Germline CDR1 reads SGHNT; CDR2 reads YYREEE (reference sequence). The CDR3 DNA reads TGTGCCAGCAGCACAGACAGCGCCGAAGCTTTCTTT. As protein: CASSTDSAEAFF. Combining the CDR3 with reference TRBV5-4 and TRBJ1-1 gives the whole variable domain ETGVTQSPTHLIKTRGQQVTLRCSSQSGHNTVSWYQQALGQGPQFIFQYYREEENGRGNFPPRFSGLQFPNYSSELNVNALELDDSALYLCASSTDSAEAFFGQGTRLTVV.

This chain joins TRBV5-1 and TRBJ2-1; either TRBD1 or TRBD2 may fit D (5 bases each). CDR1 is SGHRS and CDR2 is YFSETQ in the germline V gene. The CDR3 consists of 13 residues. The V end lost 7 bases, the J end lost 4 bases, and 12 bases lay between the germline ends. This CDR3 is CASRDQLYNEQFF. The CDR3 DNA sequence: TGCGCCAGCCGGGACCAACTGTACAATGAGCAGTTCTTC.

The V and J genes are TRBV11-1 and TRBJ2-7; D tentatively reads TRBD1 or TRBD2 (5 bases each). V was shortened by 5 bases and J by 4 bases, with 15 bases between the two germline ends. The CDR3 extends over 14 amino acids. From germline, CDR1 is SGHAT and CDR2 FQDESV (reference sequence). This CDR3 is CASSTGRLIYEQYV. CDR3 in DNA: TGTGCCAGCAGCACGGGACGGCTGATTTACGAGCAGTACGTC.

The J gene is TRBJ1-6, the V gene TRBV11-2; no definite D call. Trimming took 0 bases from V and 7 from J, leaving 4 bases between them. This CDR3 is 13 amino acids long. CDR1 is SGHAT and CDR2 is FQNNGV in the germline V gene. The chain's CDR3 is CASSLDANSPLHF. The DNA for the CDR3 is TGTGCCAGCAGCTTAGATGCCAATTCACCCCTCCACTTT.

This clone is large within its sample. The J gene is TRBJ2-7, the V gene TRBV2; possibly TRBD2 for D (6 bases). The CDR3 is 14 amino acids. Germline V CDR1 and CDR2: SNHLY, FYNNEI. The germline V and J ends were trimmed by 7 bases and 5 bases, with 18 bases remaining between them. The chain's CDR3 is CASKDRGSVDEQYF. The CDR3 nucleotides are TGTGCCAGCAAAGATCGGGGGTCGGTGGACGAGCAGTACTTC.

To note about this clone: The same CDR3 is also encoded by other DNA sequences in this sample. The chain combines TRBV5-6 with TRBJ2-3, with 8 bases lining up with TRBD2. Trimming at V came to 0 bases and at J to 3 bases, leaving 3 bases not matched to a gene. The CDR3 totals 15 residues. Germline lookup yields CDR1 SGHDT and CDR2 YYEEEE. CDR3 in DNA: TGTGCCAGCAGCTTGGCGGGGGGGCTGACAGATACGCAGTATTTT. Translating it yields CASSLAGGLTDTQYF.

The chain couples TRBV9 to TRBJ2-5, with D perhaps matching TRBD2 (5 bases). Germline V gene data show CDR1 as SGDLS and CDR2 as YYNGEE. V lost 3 bases to trimming and J lost 6 bases, with 18 bases between them. This CDR3 has 15 residues. In DNA, the CDR3 is TGTGCCAGCAGCGGTACCAGTGGAGGTTGGAAGACCCAGTACTTC. Encoded protein: CASSGTSGGWKTQYF.

The V and J genes are TRBV6-5 and TRBJ1-1, with D hard to call. The CDR3 is 15 amino acids. Germline CDR1 and CDR2: MNHEY and SVGAGI. Trimming pared 0 bases from V and 4 bases from J, leaving 12 bases between. CDR3 sequence (DNA): TGTGCCAGCAGTTACTCGAAGGGTCTGAGCACTGAAGCTTTCTTT. Translating it yields CASSYSKGLSTEAFF.

The chain uses TRBV6-6 and TRBJ1-1; D perhaps matches TRBD1 (5 bases). Germline V gene data show CDR1 as MNHNY and CDR2 as SVGAGI (reference sequence). Deletions cut 6 bases from V and 3 bases from J, with 11 bases between. The CDR3 extends over 13 amino acids. CDR3 amino acids: CASRYRKDTEAFF. CDR3 nucleotide sequence: TGTGCCAGCAGGTACAGGAAGGACACTGAAGCTTTCTTT.

This clone was counted a single time. The V and J genes are TRBV7-2 and TRBJ1-2; possibly TRBD1 for D (5 bases). Germline CDR1 and CDR2: SGHTA and FQGNSA. The CDR3 has 14 amino acids. Trimming cost V 1 base and J 8 bases, with 14 bases left between them. CDR3 coding DNA: TGTGCCAGCAGCTTAGAATGGGGGTCACCAGGCTACACCTTC. It encodes CASSLEWGSPGYTF. Full variable domain (missing parts from reference TRBV7-2 and TRBJ1-2): GAGVSQSPSNKVTEKGKDVELRCDPISGHTALYWYRQSLGQGLEFLIYFQGNSAPDKSGLPSDRFSAERTGGSVSTLTIQRTQQEDSAVYLCASSLEWGSPGYTFGSGTRLTVV.

This chain joins TRBV4-3 and TRBJ1-6; D is unresolved. V lost 0 bases and J lost 5, with 8 bases in between. Germline V gene data show CDR1 as LGHNA and CDR2 as YSLEER. The CDR3 is made up of 15 amino acids. The CDR3 here is CASSQEKGHNSPLHF. CDR3 in DNA: TGCGCCAGCAGCCAAGAGAAGGGTCATAATTCACCCCTCCACTTT.

The chain joins TRBV5-1 to TRBJ2-2; 10 nucleotides agree with TRBD2. Germline lookup yields CDR1 SGHRS and CDR2 YFSETQ. The CDR3 consists of 14 residues. V dropped 0 bases and J dropped 7; count of bases not matched to a gene: 0. The CDR3 nucleotides read TGCGCCAGCAGCTTGGGACTAGCGGGCGGGGAGCTGTTTTTT. It codes for CASSLGLAGGELFF.

CDR3 bases: TGTGCCAGCAGACTAGCGGGGGGCACAGATACGCAGTATTTT. This sequence encodes CASRLAGGTDTQYF. The rearrangement uses TRBV5-4 and TRBJ2-3, with 11 bases matching TRBD2. Germline assignment: CDR1 SGHNT and CDR2 YYREEE (reference sequence). The CDR3 has 14 amino acids. Germline trimming cut 5 bases from V and 1 base from J; bases unmatched to any gene: 0.

This chain joins TRBV2 and TRBJ2-2, with D perhaps TRBD1 or TRBD2 (5 bases each). V was cut by 7 bases and J by 4 bases, with 10 bases left in between. Germline V gives CDR1 SNHLY, CDR2 FYNNEI. The length of the CDR3 is 13 residues. CDR3 sequence: CASNLGGTGELFF. The CDR3 region has the DNA TGTGCCAGCAATCTTGGGGGCACCGGGGAGCTGTTTTTT. Filled out from reference TRBV2 and TRBJ2-2, the complete variable domain reads EPEVTQTPSHQVTQMGQEVILRCVPISNHLYFYWYRQILGQKVEFLVSFYNNEISEKSEIFDDQFSVERPDGSNFTLKIRSTKLEDSAMYFCASNLGGTGELFFGEGSRLTVL.

The genes are TRBV5-6 and TRBJ2-7, with D possibly matching TRBD2 (6 bases). Trimming pared 2 bases from V and 7 bases from J, leaving 13 bases between. The CDR3 contains 13 residues. Germline V gives CDR1 SGHDT, CDR2 YYEEEE. Written as DNA, the CDR3 is TGTGCCAGCAGCTTAACGGTTGCGGGGGAGCAGTACTTC. Its protein is CASSLTVAGEQYF. Looking up the rest from reference TRBV5-6 and TRBJ2-7 gives the full variable domain: DAGVTQSPTHLIKTRGQQVTLRCSPKSGHDTVSWYQQALGQGPQFIFQYYEEEERQRGNFPDRFSGHQFPNYSSELNVNALLLGDSALYLCASSLTVAGEQYFGPGTRLTVT.

This clone showed up just a few times. V is TRBV6-5 and J is TRBJ1-2, with D possibly being TRBD1 (5 bases). Trimming cost V 5 bases and J 8 bases, with 15 bases left between them. This CDR3 comprises 13 residues. Looked up from germline, CDR1 is MNHEY and CDR2 is SVGAGI. DNA of the CDR3: TGTGCCAGCAGTGACCCGAGGGGAGTGGGCTACACCTTC. Translation gives CASSDPRGVGYTF.

This chain uses TRBV5-1 with TRBJ2-1; 10 bases are a match to TRBD1. CDR3 length: 16 residues. Per germline, CDR1 SGHRS and CDR2 YFSETQ. V was pared by 5 bases and J by 6 bases, with 11 bases of the junction left unmatched. The DNA for the CDR3 is TGCGCCAGCAGGAAATCCGGGACAGGGGAGTCCAATGAGCAGTTCTTC. Residues: CASRKSGTGESNEQFF.

This rearrangement joins TRBV27 to TRBJ2-1; 7 nucleotides line up with TRBD2. This CDR3 has 15 residues. V shed 6 bases, J shed 4 bases, and the junction held 9 bases outside the gene matches. The V gene's germline CDR1 is MNHEY and CDR2 SMNVEV (reference sequence). This CDR3 is CASSKLAPQYNEQFF. CDR3 coding DNA: TGTGCCAGCAGCAAACTAGCGCCCCAATACAATGAGCAGTTCTTC.

This chain links TRBV11-2 with TRBJ2-7, with D possibly being TRBD1 or TRBD2 (5 bases each). CDR3 length: 14 residues. CDR1 and CDR2 (germline): SGHAT, FQNNGV. Deletions cut 0 bases from V and 2 bases from J, with 8 bases between. The CDR3 here is CASSLDPGPYEQYF. The CDR3 DNA is TGTGCCAGCAGCTTAGATCCGGGGCCCTACGAGCAGTACTTC.

This chain joins TRBV5-6 and TRBJ2-2; 9 bases are shared with TRBD2. The CDR3 consists of 17 residues. Germline CDR1 reads SGHDT; CDR2 reads YYEEEE. With 4 bases clipped from V and 4 bases from J, the junction kept 11 bases outside the gene matches. CDR3 residues: CASSPVRAGGSTGELFF. In nucleotides, the CDR3 is TGTGCCAGCAGCCCGGTCCGAGCGGGGGGAAGCACCGGGGAGCTGTTTTTT.

The rearrangement links TRBV19 to TRBJ2-1; D perhaps matches TRBD1 (5 bases). The V gene lost 8 bases and the J gene lost 3 bases, with 8 bases spanning the gap. The CDR3 has 12 amino acids. In germline, CDR1 is LNHDA, CDR2 SQIVND (reference sequence). The CDR3, as DNA: TGTGCCAGTGGCAGGGACTACAATGAGCAGTTCTTC. It yields the protein CASGRDYNEQFF.

This rearrangement joins TRBV6-1 to TRBJ2-1; TRBD1 or TRBD2 may be the D gene (5 bases each). V was trimmed by 5 bases and J by 2 bases, leaving 13 bases between them. Germline V gene sequence: CDR1 MNHNS, CDR2 SASEGT. CDR3 length: 15 amino acids. The CDR3 sequence is CASSSGQRPYNEQFF. CDR3 nucleotide sequence: TGTGCCAGCAGTTCGGGGCAGAGACCCTACAATGAGCAGTTCTTC.

The gene calls are TRBV6-1 and TRBJ2-7, with 13 positions matching TRBD2. CDR3 length: 16 amino acids. V lost 4 bases, J lost 7 bases, and 10 bases stayed unmatched. CDR1 and CDR2 (germline): MNHNS, SASEGT. CDR3 sequence: CASSGGLAGRVGEQYF. CDR3 in DNA: TGTGCCAGCAGTGGGGGACTAGCGGGGCGAGTTGGGGAGCAGTACTTC.